The present T cell receptor beta chain was sequenced within a study of T cell responses to AZD1222 COVID-19 vaccine. Germline CDR1 reads SGHNT; CDR2 reads YYREEE (reference sequence). Trimming took off 4 bases at V and 6 bases at J, with 19 bases between the two ends. The CDR3 has 16 amino acids. Generated by immunoSEQ multiplex PCR, the TCRdb table keeps only in-frame clones and is missing some. The sample includes around 180,000 clones, almost 95% of them seen just once. The chain couples TRBV5-4 to TRBJ2-2; unclear D gene. This sequence was found in an adult in good health. The sample in question was peripheral blood, obtained on day 0 of AZD1222 vaccination. The CDR3 here is CASSPTGMHRAGELFF. In nucleotides, the CDR3 is TGTGCCAGCAGCCCGACTGGTATGCATCGGGCCGGGGAGCTGTTTTTT.